The present entry profiles one T cell receptor beta chain with its context. This sample was taken from a study of CD8+CD57+ T cells in acquired aplastic anemia. The germline V gene has CDR1 DFQATT and CDR2 SNEGSKA (reference sequence). Unmatched junction bases numbered 4, after V lost 2 bases and J lost 9 bases. The CDR3 runs 12 residues. In patients chosen for sequencing, flow cytometry had shown CD8+CD57+ cell expansion. Blood sampling was performed on the patients, and none of them had received therapy by then. Genomic DNA, serving as template, underwent TCR beta VDJ and CDR3 profiling. Using its own MiXCR run on the reads, TCRdb lists one record per CDR3 protein. The sample includes under 200,000 distinct CDR3 sequences, about two thirds of them seen just once.

The TCR was taken from a human donor with aplastic anemia. Source material: sorted CD4+, CD8+, or CD8+CD57+ T cells (not recorded which) from PBMCs. This chain links TRBV20-1 with TRBJ2-1; 7 nucleotides agree with TRBD1. The CDR3 nucleotides read TGCAGTGCTAGAACGGACAGGAGTGAGCAGTTCTTC. Its translation: CSARTDRSEQFF.